These 9 T cell receptor beta chains were sequenced from one sample in a study of T cell repertoires in cytomegalovirus infection. Their specific antigens are unknown. Each CDR3 protein gets one entry after TCRdb re-called the reads with MiXCR. The sample comprises 830,000 or so distinct CDR3 sequences, roughly 33% of which are singletons, and around 11% rests with the top ten. The sequenced sample was cultured CD8+ T cells from PBMCs, obtained from culture after CMV antigen stimulation. The receptors stem from a human donor in good health (CMV status not recorded). Some clones in this sample may be carry-over from other donors' samples.

This clonotype was seen repeatedly, ten times or more. This chain links TRBV7-6 with TRBJ2-2, with 7 bases identical to TRBD2. Germline CDR1 is SGHVS and CDR2 is FNYEAQ. The CDR3 extends over 16 amino acids. The J segment lost 3 bases and the V segment lost 4 bases, leaving 8 bases of the junction unmatched. CDR3 sequence reads: CASSYLSGGDTGELFF. In DNA, the CDR3 is TGTGCCAGCAGCTACCTATCGGGGGGTGACACCGGGGAGCTGTTTTTT.

The V call is TRBV19, the J call TRBJ2-2; D not resolved. Trimming shortened V by 1 base and J by 6 bases, and 6 bases separated the two germline ends. This CDR3 contains 13 residues. The germline V gene encodes CDR1 LNHDA and CDR2 SQIVND (reference sequence). The DNA of the CDR3 is TGTGCCAGTAGTATAGTGGGATCCGGGGAGCTGTTTTTT. Protein: CASSIVGSGELFF.

V is TRBV9 and J is TRBJ2-5; 9 bases fit TRBD1. CDR1 is SGDLS and CDR2 is YYNGEE in the germline V gene. The junction had 5 bases not matched to a gene; V was cut back by 3 bases and J by 5 bases. The CDR3 is 14 residues long. CDR3 sequence (DNA): TGTGCCAGCAGCGCCGGGGACAGGGTGGAGACCCAGTACTTC. Residues: CASSAGDRVETQYF.

This clonotype was counted a few times. The V and J genes are TRBV7-6 and TRBJ2-2, with TRBD1 identical over 7 bases. With 5 bases clipped from V and 5 bases from J, the junction kept 14 bases outside the gene matches. Germline-derived CDR1 and CDR2 are SGHVS and FNYEAQ. The CDR3 runs 17 residues. CDR3 sequence reads: CASSPIAGTGETGELFF. CDR3 sequence (DNA): TGTGCCAGCAGCCCTATTGCAGGAACAGGGGAAACCGGGGAGCTGTTTTTT.

This clonotype was counted many times. This sequence joins TRBV7-6 and TRBJ2-1; no clear D. The CDR3 is 14 residues long. V lost 5 bases to trimming and J lost 4 bases, with 12 bases between them. Looked up from germline, CDR1 is SGHVS and CDR2 is FNYEAQ. CDR3 in DNA: TGTGCCAGCAGCCCTGAGCAGGATTACAATGAGCAGTTCTTC. This codes for CASSPEQDYNEQFF.

V usage is TRBV12-3 or TRBV12-4 and J usage is TRBJ2-5; 7 bases are a match to TRBD1. This CDR3 comprises 13 residues. V was clipped by 6 bases and J by 5 bases; unmatched bases: 6. The DNA for the CDR3 is TGTGCCAGCAGACCTACAGGGGATGAGACCCAGTACTTC. This gives the protein CASRPTGDETQYF.

This clonotype was counted between two and nine times. V usage is TRBV20-1 and J usage is TRBJ1-5, with D perhaps matching TRBD1 (5 bases). Per germline, CDR1 DFQATT and CDR2 SNEGSKA (reference sequence). The V end lost 2 bases, the J end lost 0 bases, and 11 bases lay between the germline ends. The CDR3 consists of 15 residues. The CDR3 protein is CSARQGGHSNQPQHF. CDR3 in DNA: TGCAGTGCTAGACAGGGAGGGCATAGCAATCAGCCCCAGCATTTT.

Points on this clonotype: A read error may explain this, as a much larger clone is one base away. CDR3 region: CVSSRTGTGPNEQFF. CDR3 sequence (DNA): TGTGTCAGCAGCCGAACCGGGACAGGGCCCAATGAGCAGTTCTTC. J is TRBJ2-1 and V is TRBV7-8, with TRBD1 matching over 9 bases. The CDR3 is made up of 15 amino acids. From germline, CDR1 is SGHVS and CDR2 FQNEAQ.

Many counts were recorded for this clonotype. This chain joins TRBV7-9 and TRBJ1-5, with D perhaps TRBD1 (6 bases). The germline V gene encodes CDR1 SEHNR and CDR2 FQNEAQ (reference sequence). The CDR3 spans 14 residues. V lost 5 bases and J lost 3, with 11 bases in between. The CDR3 region is CASSKDRSNQPQHF. CDR3 sequence (DNA): TGTGCCAGCAGCAAGGACAGATCCAATCAGCCCCAGCATTTT.